The clone carrying this T cell receptor beta chain was seen a few times. Antigen specificity is unknown. This sample is part of a study of post-analysis software for immune sequencing data. Sequencing libraries made from TCR beta cDNA carried unique molecular identifiers. One entry per CDR3 protein, called by TCRdb with MiXCR from the PCR reads. This sample yields about 570,000 distinct CDR3 sequences, of which around 36% are seen a single time; 4.5% to 7.5% belongs to the top ten. This CDR3 has 14 residues. V dropped 4 bases and J dropped 0 bases, with 9 bases sitting between them. Germline V CDR1 and CDR2: SGHRS, YFSETQ. Study-wide points: In patients, TRBV5-6, TRBV5-1 and TRBV20-1 belonged to roughly 5 TRBV segments found more frequently than in controls.

V and J are TRBV5-1 and TRBJ2-3; D gene ambiguous. The TCR was taken from a girl under 18 with multiple sclerosis. The specimen sequenced was blood. CDR3 in amino acids: CASSMASSTDTQYF. The CDR3 DNA follows: TGCGCCAGCAGCATGGCCTCTAGCACAGATACGCAGTATTTT.